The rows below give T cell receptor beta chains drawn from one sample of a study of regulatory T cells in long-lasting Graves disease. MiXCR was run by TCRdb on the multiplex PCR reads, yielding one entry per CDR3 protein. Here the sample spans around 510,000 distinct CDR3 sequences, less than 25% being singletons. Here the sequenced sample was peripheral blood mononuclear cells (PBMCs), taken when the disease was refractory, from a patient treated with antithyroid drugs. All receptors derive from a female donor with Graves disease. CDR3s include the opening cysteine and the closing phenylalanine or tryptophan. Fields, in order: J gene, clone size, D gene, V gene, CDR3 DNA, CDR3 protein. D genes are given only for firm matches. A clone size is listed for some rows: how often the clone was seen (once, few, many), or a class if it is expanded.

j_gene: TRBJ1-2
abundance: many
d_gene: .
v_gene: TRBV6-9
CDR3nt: TGTGCCAGCAGTTACTCTTGGGGACAAATCTATGGCTACACCTTC
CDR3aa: CASSYSWGQIYGYTF

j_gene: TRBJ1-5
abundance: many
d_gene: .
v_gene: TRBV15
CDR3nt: TGTGCCACCAGCAGAGATTCGAATGACGGTCAGCCCCAGCATTTT
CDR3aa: CATSRDSNDGQPQHF

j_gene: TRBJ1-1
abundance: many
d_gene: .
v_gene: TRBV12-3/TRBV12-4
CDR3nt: TGTGCCAGCAGTTTAATCGGATGGGACCGGGGGGACACTGAAGCTTTCTTT
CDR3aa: CASSLIGWDRGDTEAFF

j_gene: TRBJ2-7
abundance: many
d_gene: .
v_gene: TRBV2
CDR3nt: TGTGCCAGCAAAAGGGGCGCGGGGCAGTACTTC
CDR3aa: CASKRGAGQYF

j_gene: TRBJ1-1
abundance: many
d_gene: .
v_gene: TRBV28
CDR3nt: TGTGCCAGCAGCTCCCACGGGGTGAACACTGAAGCTTTCTTT
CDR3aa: CASSSHGVNTEAFF

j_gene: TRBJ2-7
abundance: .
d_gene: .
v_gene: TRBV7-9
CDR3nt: TGTGCCAGCAGCCCAGGGACCTACTACGAGCAGTACTTC
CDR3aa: CASSPGTYYEQYF

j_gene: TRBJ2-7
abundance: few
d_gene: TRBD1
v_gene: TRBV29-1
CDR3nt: TGCAGCGTTGGCTTCCAGGACAGGGGCTACGAGCAGTACTTC
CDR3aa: CSVGFQDRGYEQYF

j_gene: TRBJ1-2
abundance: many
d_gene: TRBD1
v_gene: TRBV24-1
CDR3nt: TGTGCCACCAGTGATGCCGACAGGGAGGATGGCTACACCTTC
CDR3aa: CATSDADREDGYTF

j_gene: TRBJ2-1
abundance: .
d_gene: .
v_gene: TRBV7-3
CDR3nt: TGTGCCAGCAGCTTACGGGGAAGAGGGTCCTACAATGAGCAGTTCTTC
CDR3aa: CASSLRGRGSYNEQFF

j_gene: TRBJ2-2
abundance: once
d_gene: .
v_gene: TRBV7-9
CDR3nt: TGTGCCAGCGGCCCCCGGTGGGGTCCCGGGGAGCTGTTTTTT
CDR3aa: CASGPRWGPGELFF

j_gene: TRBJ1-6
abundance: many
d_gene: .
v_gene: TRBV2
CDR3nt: TGTGCCAGCACCCTTTCGACGGAGCCGTCGGATTCACCCCTCCACTTT
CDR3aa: CASTLSTEPSDSPLHF

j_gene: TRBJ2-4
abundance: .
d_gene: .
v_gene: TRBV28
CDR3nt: TGTGCCAGCAGTCAAGGACAGTCTCTAGCCAAAAACATTCAGTACTTC
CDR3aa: CASSQGQSLAKNIQYF

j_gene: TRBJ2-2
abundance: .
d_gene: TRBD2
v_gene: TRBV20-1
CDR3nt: TGCAGTGCTAGCAGGAGACTAGCGGGAGGGGTCGCGAACACCGGGGAGCTGTTTTTT
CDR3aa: CSASRRLAGGVANTGELFF

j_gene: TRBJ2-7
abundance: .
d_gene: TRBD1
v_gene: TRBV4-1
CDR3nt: TGCGCCAGCAGCCAGGCACCAGGGGGAATTGGCTCCTACGAGCAGTACTTC
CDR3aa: CASSQAPGGIGSYEQYF

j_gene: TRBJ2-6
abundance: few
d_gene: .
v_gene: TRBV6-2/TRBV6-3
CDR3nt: TGTGCCAGCAGTCCCGACGCGGACTCTGGGGCCAACGTCCTGACTTTC
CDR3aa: CASSPDADSGANVLTF

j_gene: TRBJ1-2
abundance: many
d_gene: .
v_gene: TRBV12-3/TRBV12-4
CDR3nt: TGTGCCAGCAGTTCTCTCATAGAAGCCACCTTC
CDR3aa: CASSSLIEATF

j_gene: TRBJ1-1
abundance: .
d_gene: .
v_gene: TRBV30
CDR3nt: TGTGCCTGGAGTTACTGGCGTGACACTGAAGCTTTCTTT
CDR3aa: CAWSYWRDTEAFF

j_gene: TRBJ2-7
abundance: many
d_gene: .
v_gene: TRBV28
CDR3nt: TGTGCCAGCAGTTCGGACAGTCTCGAGCAGTACTTC
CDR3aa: CASSSDSLEQYF

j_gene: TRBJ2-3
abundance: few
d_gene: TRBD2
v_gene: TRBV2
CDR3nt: TGTGCCAGCAGTGAAAGGGGACTAGCGACAGATACGCAGTATTTT
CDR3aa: CASSERGLATDTQYF

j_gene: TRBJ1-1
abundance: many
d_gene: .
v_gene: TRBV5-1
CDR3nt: TGCGCCAGCAGCTTACTGCCCGAGGGCACTGAAGCTTTCTTT
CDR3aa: CASSLLPEGTEAFF

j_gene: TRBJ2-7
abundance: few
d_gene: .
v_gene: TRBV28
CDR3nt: TGTGCCAGCAGTTTTGCGGAACCCTACGAGCAGTACTTC
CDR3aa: CASSFAEPYEQYF

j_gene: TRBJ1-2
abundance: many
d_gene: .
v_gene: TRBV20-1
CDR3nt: TGCAGTGCTAGCGGGCAGGGGATAAACTATGGCTACACCTTC
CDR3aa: CSASGQGINYGYTF

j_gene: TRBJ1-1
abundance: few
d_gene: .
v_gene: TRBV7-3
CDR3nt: TGTGCCAGCAGTTCGAGCCCGGGCCTTCTGGGGACTGAAGCTTTCTTT
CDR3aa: CASSSSPGLLGTEAFF

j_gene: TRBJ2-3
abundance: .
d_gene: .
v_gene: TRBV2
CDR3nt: TGTGCCAGCACCAAAAAGACAGGCACAGATACGCAGTATTTT
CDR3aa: CASTKKTGTDTQYF

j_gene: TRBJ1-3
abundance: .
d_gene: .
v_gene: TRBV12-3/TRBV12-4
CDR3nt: TGTGCCAGCAGTTTAGGGTTACGGGGTAGTGGAAACACCATATATTTT
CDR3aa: CASSLGLRGSGNTIYF

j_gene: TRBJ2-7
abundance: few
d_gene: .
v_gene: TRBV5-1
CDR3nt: TGCGCCAGCAGATGGGGGGACAGATTCGCCATGGGGTACGAGCAGTACTTC
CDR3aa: CASRWGDRFAMGYEQYF

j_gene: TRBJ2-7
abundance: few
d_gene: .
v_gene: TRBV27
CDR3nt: TGTGCCAGCATCCAAGGGAGCTCCTACGAGCAGTACTTC
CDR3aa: CASIQGSSYEQYF

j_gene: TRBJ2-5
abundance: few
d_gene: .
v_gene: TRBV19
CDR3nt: TGTGCCACTCGACAGGAGTCGGGGGTAGAGACCCAGTACTTC
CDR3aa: CATRQESGVETQYF

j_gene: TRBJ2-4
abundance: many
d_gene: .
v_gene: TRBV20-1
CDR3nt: TGCAGTGCTGAGGACTCAAACGCCAACATTCAGTACTTC
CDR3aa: CSAEDSNANIQYF

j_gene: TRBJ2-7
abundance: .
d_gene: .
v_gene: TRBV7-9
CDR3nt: TGTGCCAGCAGCCTTTCAGCTGGGAACGAGCAGTACTTC
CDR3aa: CASSLSAGNEQYF

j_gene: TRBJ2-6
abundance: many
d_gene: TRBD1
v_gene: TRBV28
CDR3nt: TGTGCCACGACAGGGGCCCTTCTCTCTGGGGCCAACGTCCTGACTTTC
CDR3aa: CATTGALLSGANVLTF

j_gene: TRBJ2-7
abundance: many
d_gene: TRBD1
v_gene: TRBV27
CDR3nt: TGTGCCAGCAGTCCCCGACAGGGGGAAATCTCCTACGAGCAGTACTTC
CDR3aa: CASSPRQGEISYEQYF

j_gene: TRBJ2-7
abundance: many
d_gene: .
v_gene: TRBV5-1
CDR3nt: TGCGCCAGCAGTCGGCAGGGGTTTTCGGAAGGCCACGAGCAGTACTTC
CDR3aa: CASSRQGFSEGHEQYF

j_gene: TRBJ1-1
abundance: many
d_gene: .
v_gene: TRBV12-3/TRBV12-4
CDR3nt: TGTGCCAGCATCCCCTGGGGCAGTATGAACACTGAAGCTTTCTTT
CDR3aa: CASIPWGSMNTEAFF

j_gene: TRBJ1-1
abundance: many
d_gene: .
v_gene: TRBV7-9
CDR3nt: TGTGCCAGCAGCTTAGCAACGGACCTTCCGGCAGAGCATCCTGAAGCTTTCTTT
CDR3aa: CASSLATDLPAEHPEAFF

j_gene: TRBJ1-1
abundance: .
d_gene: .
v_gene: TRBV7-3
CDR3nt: TGTGCCAGCACAATTCAAGGACGATTTAAAAACACTGAAGCTTTCTTT
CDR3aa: CASTIQGRFKNTEAFF

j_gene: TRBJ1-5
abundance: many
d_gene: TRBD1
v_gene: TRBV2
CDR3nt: TGTGCCAGCAGACGGGACAGAAATCAGCCCCAGCATTTT
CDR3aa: CASRRDRNQPQHF

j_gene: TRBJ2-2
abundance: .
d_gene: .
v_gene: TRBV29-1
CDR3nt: TGCAGCGTTTCCGGAACGAACACCGGGGAGCTGTTTTTT
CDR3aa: CSVSGTNTGELFF

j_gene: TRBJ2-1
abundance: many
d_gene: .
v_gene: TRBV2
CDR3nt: TGTGCCAGCGTGCGGGACCAAGCGCATGAGCAGTTCTTC
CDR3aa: CASVRDQAHEQFF

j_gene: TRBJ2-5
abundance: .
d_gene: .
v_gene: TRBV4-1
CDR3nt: TGCGCCAGCAGCGAGGCAGGGTACCAAGAGACCCAGTACTTC
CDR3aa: CASSEAGYQETQYF

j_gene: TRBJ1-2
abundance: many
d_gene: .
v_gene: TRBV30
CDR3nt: TGTGCCTGGAGTGTATTGGGGGGCTACACCTTC
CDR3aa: CAWSVLGGYTF

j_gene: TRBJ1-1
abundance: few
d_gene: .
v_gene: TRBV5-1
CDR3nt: TGCGCCAGCAGCTCCTATCCCGCGGAAGACACTGAAGCTTTCTTT
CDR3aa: CASSSYPAEDTEAFF

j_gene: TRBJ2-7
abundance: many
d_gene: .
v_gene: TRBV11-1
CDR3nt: TGTGCCAGCAGCTTAGAGGCTAGCTTGAACTACGAGCAGTACTTC
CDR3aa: CASSLEASLNYEQYF

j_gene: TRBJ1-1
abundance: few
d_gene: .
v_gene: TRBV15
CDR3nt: TGTGCCACCAGCCGGACACCGAACACTGAAGCTTTCTTT
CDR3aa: CATSRTPNTEAFF

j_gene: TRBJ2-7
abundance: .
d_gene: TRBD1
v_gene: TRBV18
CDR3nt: TGTGCCAGCTCACCTTCACGGGACAGTACCTACGAGCAGTACTTC
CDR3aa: CASSPSRDSTYEQYF

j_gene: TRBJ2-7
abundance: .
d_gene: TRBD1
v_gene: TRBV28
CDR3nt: TGTGCCAGCAGTTTAAGGAGACAGGGGGGGACCTTC
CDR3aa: CASSLRRQGGTF

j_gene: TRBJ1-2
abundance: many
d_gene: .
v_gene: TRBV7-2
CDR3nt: TGTGCCAGCAGCTTAGACCATCAGGGGTATGGCTACACCTTC
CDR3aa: CASSLDHQGYGYTF

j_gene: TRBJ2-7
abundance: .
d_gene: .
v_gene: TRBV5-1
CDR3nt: TGCGCCAGCAGCCTGGAACAGGAGGGGTACGAGCAGTACTTC
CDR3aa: CASSLEQEGYEQYF

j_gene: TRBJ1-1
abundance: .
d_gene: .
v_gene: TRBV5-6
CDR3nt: TGTGCCAGCAGCTTGCTTGCCGACCTCGGGGAGCACACTGAAGCTTTCTTT
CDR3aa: CASSLLADLGEHTEAFF